What follows are 28 T cell receptor beta chains derived from one specimen sequenced in a study of CD8+ T cells in alopecia areata (dated by TCRdb to 2016 to 2019). Library method: the immunoSEQ multiplex PCR assay. To provide template for TCR sequencing, every sample had RNA extracted and reverse transcribed into cDNA. Entries here come from immuneACCESS through TCRdb and include only in-frame sequences with V and J called. Some clones fail to appear in such tables; in the studies checked, an unresolved V gene covers under half of the shortfall, and the cause of the remainder is unknown. For this sample the table gives 150,000 or so clones, of which 87% were detected only once. Around 16% of the sample belongs to the ten largest clones. Reading the label with the study, this specimen's time point is: baseline before oral tofacitinib. Specimen: CD8+ T cells sorted from blood, collected at week 0. These receptor sequences come from a human donor with alopecia areata.

The chain carries TRBV27 and TRBJ1-1, with TRBD1 matching 7 bases. The trim removed 3 bases at V and 12 bases at J, leaving 13 bases unmatched. This CDR3 has 14 residues. Germline V CDR1 and CDR2: MNHEY, SMNVEV (reference sequence). The CDR3 DNA reads as TGTGCCAGCAGTTTGACGATGAACAGGGGAGTACCTTTCTTT. It specifies CASSLTMNRGVPFF.

J is TRBJ2-7 and V is TRBV19, with TRBD1 as a possible D gene (6 bases). V lost 5 bases and J lost 2, with 16 bases in between. Germline CDR1 reads LNHDA; CDR2 reads SQIVND (reference sequence). The CDR3 covers 15 residues. The CDR3: CASSPFGTSTYEQYF. CDR3 bases: TGTGCCAGTAGTCCTTTCGGGACATCAACCTACGAGCAGTACTTC.

The chain links TRBV5-6 to TRBJ1-1; the D is unclear. The CDR3 consists of 16 residues. The V end lost 0 bases, the J end lost 0 bases, and 12 bases lay between the germline ends. CDR1 SGHDT and CDR2 YYEEEE come from the germline V gene. CDR3 residues: CASSLAETRLNTEAFF. In DNA, the CDR3 is TGTGCCAGCAGCTTGGCCGAAACTCGGCTGAACACTGAAGCTTTCTTT. The full variable domain, with the rest looked up from reference TRBV5-6 and TRBJ1-1, is DAGVTQSPTHLIKTRGQQVTLRCSPKSGHDTVSWYQQALGQGPQFIFQYYEEEERQRGNFPDRFSGHQFPNYSSELNVNALLLGDSALYLCASSLAETRLNTEAFFGQGTRLTVV.

The chain carries TRBV5-1 and TRBJ1-1; 8 bases align to TRBD1. The J segment lost 3 bases and the V segment lost 4 bases, leaving 5 bases of the junction unmatched. Germline lookup yields CDR1 SGHRS and CDR2 YFSETQ. This CDR3 has 14 residues. This CDR3 is CASSAGQGHTEAFF. DNA of the CDR3: TGCGCCAGCAGCGCAGGACAGGGCCACACTGAAGCTTTCTTT.

The chain couples TRBV7-3 to TRBJ2-2; TRBD1 or TRBD2 may be the D gene (5 bases each). Trimming left V 5 bases short and J 2 bases short, with 12 bases between. The CDR3 is 15 amino acids. Germline values: CDR1 SGHTA, CDR2 FQGTGA. CDR3 sequence (DNA): TGTGCCAGCAGCCGGGACCCACACAACACCGGGGAGCTGTTTTTT. Amino acids: CASSRDPHNTGELFF.

This rearrangement joins TRBV7-9 to TRBJ2-7, with D uncertain. The germline V and J ends were trimmed by 3 bases and 3 bases, with 6 bases remaining between them. Germline CDR1 and CDR2: SEHNR and FQNEAQ (reference sequence). The length of the CDR3 is 12 residues. The CDR3 spells CASSLTLYEQYF. CDR3 nucleotide sequence: TGTGCCAGCAGCTTGACCCTCTACGAGCAGTACTTC.

This chain links TRBV19 with TRBJ2-7, with D possibly matching TRBD2 (7 bases). Germline lookup yields CDR1 LNHDA and CDR2 SQIVND (reference sequence). Trimming removed 3 bases from V and 3 bases from J, with 15 bases in between. This CDR3 is 15 amino acids long. The CDR3 DNA sequence: TGTGCCAGTAGTATTGGAAAGGGGGGGATCTACGAGCAGTACTTC. Protein: CASSIGKGGIYEQYF. Together with reference TRBV19 and TRBJ2-7, the CDR3 gives the full variable domain: DGGITQSPKYLFRKEGQNVTLSCEQNLNHDAMYWYRQDPGQGLRLIYYSQIVNDFQKGDIAEGYSVSREKKESFPLTVTSAQKNPTAFYLCASSIGKGGIYEQYFGPGTRLTVT.

The chain carries TRBV19 and TRBJ2-3; possibly TRBD1 for D (5 bases). V shed 5 bases and J shed 6 bases, with 18 bases lying between them. This CDR3 has 15 amino acids. CDR1 and CDR2 (germline): LNHDA, SQIVND (reference sequence). Here the CDR3 reads CASSAQPLGVDTQYF. The DNA for the CDR3 is TGTGCCAGTAGTGCCCAACCCCTAGGGGTTGATACGCAGTATTTT.

V and J are TRBV6-5 and TRBJ2-7; the D gene is possibly TRBD1 (5 bases). In germline, CDR1 is MNHEY, CDR2 SVGAGI. The CDR3 runs 14 residues. V was trimmed by 2 bases and J by 3 bases, leaving 11 bases between them. The DNA for the CDR3 is TGTGCCAGCAGTTACGCTGGCAGGGACTACGAGCAGTACTTC. It translates to CASSYAGRDYEQYF.

V and J are TRBV27 and TRBJ2-3, with D unclear. There are 14 residues in the CDR3. Germline V gene sequence: CDR1 MNHEY, CDR2 SMNVEV (reference sequence). V dropped 0 bases and J dropped 4 bases, with 8 bases sitting between them. This chain's CDR3 is CASSLSARSDTQYF. In DNA form, the CDR3 reads TGTGCCAGCAGTTTATCGGCTAGGTCAGATACGCAGTATTTT.

J is TRBJ2-7 and V is TRBV4-1; a possible D gene is TRBD1 (5 bases). V was cut by 1 base and J by 0 bases, with 7 bases left in between. Germline assignment: CDR1 MGHRA and CDR2 YSYEKL. The CDR3 totals 14 residues. Written as DNA, the CDR3 is TGCGCCAGCAGCCAAGCGGACACCTCCTACGAGCAGTACTTC. It is translated as CASSQADTSYEQYF.

The rearrangement joins TRBV7-8 to TRBJ2-3; D is undetermined. This CDR3 has 12 residues. Trimming stripped 4 bases from V and 1 base from J, with 3 bases between. Germline V gene lookup returns CDR1 SGHVS and CDR2 FQNEAQ. Written as DNA, the CDR3 is TGTGCCAGCAGCTCCCGCACAGATACGCAGTATTTT. This translates into CASSSRTDTQYF.

The chain has TRBV7-7 and TRBJ1-1; D remains ambiguous. This CDR3 region has 13 residues. The ends were cut back, 4 bases at V and 2 bases at J, with 8 bases in the middle. Germline lookup yields CDR1 SSHAT and CDR2 FNYEAQ (reference sequence). DNA for the CDR3: TGTGCCAGCAGCTGGAGGGAAAACACTGAAGCTTTCTTT. Encoded protein: CASSWRENTEAFF. Supplemented by reference TRBV7-7 and TRBJ1-1, the full variable domain reads GAGVSQSPRYKVTKRGQDVTLRCDPISSHATLYWYQQALGQGPEFLTYFNYEAQPDKSGLPSDRFSAERPEGSISTLTIQRTEQRDSAMYRCASSWRENTEAFFGQGTRLTVV.

This chain joins TRBV5-5 and TRBJ2-7; 7 bases line up with TRBD1. The CDR3 totals 15 residues. Germline V gives CDR1 SGHKS, CDR2 YYEKEE (reference sequence). The junction had 6 bases not matched to a gene; V was cut back by 0 bases and J by 3 bases. CDR3 DNA sequence: TGTGCCAGCAGCTTGGAGCCAGGGGGTTTCTACGAGCAGTACTTC. This codes for CASSLEPGGFYEQYF.

The chain uses TRBV27 and TRBJ2-2; 7 bases fit TRBD2. The germline V gene encodes CDR1 MNHEY and CDR2 SMNVEV (reference sequence). The junction had 7 bases not matched to a gene; V was cut back by 6 bases and J by 6 bases. The CDR3 has 14 residues. CDR3 region: CASSQGGLPGELFF. The CDR3 DNA reads as TGTGCCAGCAGCCAGGGAGGGTTGCCCGGGGAGCTGTTTTTT.

The chain joins TRBV10-3 to TRBJ2-7, with D unclear. Trimming shortened V by 3 bases and J by 4 bases, and 10 bases separated the two germline ends. The CDR3 contains 13 residues. The V gene's germline CDR1 is ENHRY and CDR2 SYGVKD. This CDR3 is CAISDESPYEQYF. Written as DNA, the CDR3 is TGTGCCATCAGTGATGAGAGTCCTTACGAGCAGTACTTC.

The chain is built from TRBV6-5 and TRBJ2-7; D assignment may be TRBD1 or TRBD2 (5 bases each). CDR1 and CDR2 from the germline V gene are MNHEY and SVGAGI. This CDR3 region has 15 residues. The V and J ends lost 2 bases and 3 bases respectively, with 14 bases between them. The CDR3 here is CASSYNMGRNYEQYF. DNA of the CDR3: TGTGCCAGCAGTTACAACATGGGACGGAACTACGAGCAGTACTTC.

Note on this clone: Additional DNA sequences in this sample encode the identical CDR3. CDR3 amino acids: CASSLAGELFF. CDR3 in DNA: TGTGCCAGCAGCTTAGCCGGGGAGCTGTTTTTT. The rearrangement links TRBV7-8 to TRBJ2-2; the D is unclear. The V and J ends lost 0 bases and 7 bases respectively, with 0 bases between them. The CDR3 contains 11 residues. The V gene's germline CDR1 is SGHVS and CDR2 FQNEAQ.

The chain recombines TRBV9 with TRBJ2-3, with D perhaps matching TRBD2 (6 bases). CDR1 SGDLS and CDR2 YYNGEE come from the germline V gene. The CDR3 spans 14 residues. V was cut by 2 bases and J by 0 bases, with 7 bases left in between. CDR3 amino acids: CASSVTSSTDTQYF. The CDR3 nucleotides read TGTGCCAGCAGCGTTACTAGCAGCACAGATACGCAGTATTTT.

The chain couples TRBV5-6 to TRBJ2-1; 9 bases are a match to TRBD1. This CDR3 is built from 15 residues. Germline trimming cut 4 bases from V and 1 base from J; bases unmatched to any gene: 3. The germline CDR1 and CDR2 sequences are SGHDT and YYEEEE. Here the CDR3 reads CASSRGQGSYNEQFF. CDR3 sequence (DNA): TGTGCCAGCAGCCGGGGACAGGGTTCCTACAATGAGCAGTTCTTC.

The J gene is TRBJ2-7, the V gene TRBV10-1; no reliable D call. The CDR3 has 13 residues. The V and J ends lost 4 bases and 0 bases respectively, with 7 bases between them. CDR1 is WNHNN, CDR2 SYGVQD, per germline (reference sequence). The CDR3 nucleotides read TGCGCCAGCAGTGGTCAGGACTCCTACGAGCAGTACTTC. It encodes CASSGQDSYEQYF.

The CDR3 spells CASSHLPGQGRETQYF. Written as DNA, the CDR3 is TGCGCCAGCAGCCATCTCCCCGGGCAGGGAAGGGAGACCCAGTACTTC. This chain connects TRBV4-1 to TRBJ2-5, with D perhaps TRBD1 (5 bases). V dropped 3 bases and J dropped 5 bases, with 19 bases sitting between them. Germline loops: CDR1 MGHRA, CDR2 YSYEKL. This CDR3 contains 16 residues.

The chain couples TRBV19 to TRBJ1-5; D is possibly TRBD1 (5 bases). The germline gives CDR1 LNHDA, CDR2 SQIVND (reference sequence). The CDR3 consists of 15 residues. Trimming stripped 1 base from V and 0 bases from J, with 7 bases between. CDR3 sequence (DNA): TGTGCCAGTAGTATAGTCGGGGGTAGCAATCAGCCCCAGCATTTT. Its translation: CASSIVGGSNQPQHF. The full variable domain, completed using reference TRBV19 and TRBJ1-5, is DGGITQSPKYLFRKEGQNVTLSCEQNLNHDAMYWYRQDPGQGLRLIYYSQIVNDFQKGDIAEGYSVSREKKESFPLTVTSAQKNPTAFYLCASSIVGGSNQPQHFGDGTRLSIL.

The chain couples TRBV27 to TRBJ2-5, with D possibly being TRBD2 (6 bases). The CDR3 consists of 14 residues. V was trimmed by 2 bases and J by 5 bases, leaving 12 bases between them. Germline V gene lookup returns CDR1 MNHEY and CDR2 SMNVEV (reference sequence). The CDR3 is CASSLVGGKETQYF. The DNA of the CDR3 is TGTGCCAGCAGTTTAGTGGGCGGGAAGGAGACCCAGTACTTC.

This chain uses TRBV4-1 with TRBJ1-5; D remains ambiguous. The V end lost 0 bases, the J end lost 5 bases, and 17 bases lay between the germline ends. This CDR3 is built from 17 residues. Germline V lookup: CDR1 MGHRA, CDR2 YSYEKL. In DNA, the CDR3 is TGCGCCAGCAGCCAAGATTGGCCAGGCCTCGCCGATCAGCCCCAGCATTTT. Translated, it gives CASSQDWPGLADQPQHF.

The chain uses TRBV5-4 and TRBJ2-1, with 9 nucleotides matching TRBD2. This CDR3 region has 16 residues. CDR1 and CDR2 (germline): SGHNT, YYREEE (reference sequence). The trim removed 0 bases at V and 8 bases at J, leaving 9 bases unmatched. The CDR3 spells CASSLGASGIMDEQFF. The CDR3 bases are TGTGCCAGCAGCTTGGGGGCTAGCGGGATTATGGATGAGCAGTTCTTC.

The chain combines TRBV14 with TRBJ2-1; the D is unclear. Per germline, CDR1 SGHDN and CDR2 FVKESK. The ends were cut back, 4 bases at V and 3 bases at J, with 7 bases in the middle. This CDR3 is built from 13 residues. The CDR3 DNA reads TGTGCCAGCAGCCCCGGCTACTACAATGAGCAGTTCTTC. This codes for CASSPGYYNEQFF.

The chain links TRBV29-1 to TRBJ1-1; 8 nucleotides line up with TRBD1. V lost 6 bases and J lost 3; bases outside the gene matches: 3. Germline V gene data show CDR1 as SQVTM and CDR2 as ANQGSEA. This CDR3 is built from 12 residues. CDR3 in DNA: TGCAGCGTCGAGACAGGGGACACTGAAGCTTTCTTT. Its translation: CSVETGDTEAFF.